This T cell receptor beta chain was found in a study of blood T cell repertoires in COVID-19. Profiling relied on immunoSEQ multiplex PCR, and the TCRdb table lists in-frame clones only, not all of them. The top ten clones hold under 15% of a sample with 30,000 to 40,000 clones, 75% to 85% of them seen once. J was trimmed by 5 bases and V by 7 bases; bases with no gene match: 12. The CDR3 runs 17 residues. Germline V gene lookup returns CDR1 SGHVS and CDR2 FQNEAQ. Material: peripheral blood. The V call is TRBV7-8, the J call TRBJ2-3, with TRBD2 identical over 13 bases. The sequence was collected from a woman aged 65 to 85 with acute or convalescent COVID-19. CDR3 region: CASNTPGTSGGGDTQYF. CDR3 DNA sequence: TGTGCCAGCAACACTCCGGGCACTAGCGGGGGGGGAGATACGCAGTATTTT.